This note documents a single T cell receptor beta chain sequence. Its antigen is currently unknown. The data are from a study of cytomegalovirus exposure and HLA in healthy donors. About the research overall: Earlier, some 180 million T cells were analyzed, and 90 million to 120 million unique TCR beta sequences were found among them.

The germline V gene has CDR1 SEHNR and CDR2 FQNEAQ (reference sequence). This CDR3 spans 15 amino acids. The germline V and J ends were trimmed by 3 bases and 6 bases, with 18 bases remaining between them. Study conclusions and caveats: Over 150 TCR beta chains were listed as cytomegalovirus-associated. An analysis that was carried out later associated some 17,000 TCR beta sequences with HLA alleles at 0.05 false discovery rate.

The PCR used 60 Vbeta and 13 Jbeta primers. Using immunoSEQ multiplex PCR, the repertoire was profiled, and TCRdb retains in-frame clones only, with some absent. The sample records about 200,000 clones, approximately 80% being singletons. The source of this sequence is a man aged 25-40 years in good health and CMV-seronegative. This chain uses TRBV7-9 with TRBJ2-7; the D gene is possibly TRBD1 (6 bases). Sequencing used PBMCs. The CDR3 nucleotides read TGTGCCAGCAGCTTGGCACAGGGTTTGGAGGCCGAGCAGTACTTC. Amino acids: CASSLAQGLEAEQYF.